These T cell receptor beta chains were read from a single sample in a study of Tregs in tolerant kidney transplant recipients. Using immunoSEQ multiplex PCR, the repertoire was profiled, and TCRdb retains in-frame clones only, with some absent. Of some 110,000 clones in the sample, approximately 90% are singletons; the top ten hold roughly 0.63%. Sequenced: CD4+ T cells from blood. The receptor source for this set is a human donor in good health. CDR3s include the opening cysteine and the closing phenylalanine or tryptophan. The D gene is left open where the match is weak. Only part of the rows carry a size: once, few, many, or a class if the clone is expanded.

V,size,D,J,CDR3,DNA
TRBV15,-,TRBD1,TRBJ2-7,CATSRDRGFGYEQYF,TGTGCCACCAGCAGGGACAGGGGATTTGGCTACGAGCAGTACTTC
TRBV6-5,-,TRBD1,TRBJ1-2,CASTPPGTGYGYTF,TGTGCCAGCACCCCCCCCGGGACAGGGTATGGCTACACCTTC
TRBV14,-,-,TRBJ2-7,CASSQLVGTDYEQYF,TGTGCCAGCAGCCAATTAGTCGGGACTGACTACGAGCAGTACTTC
TRBV6-5,-,TRBD1,TRBJ1-2,CASSYYSRTGEYGYTF,TGTGCCAGCAGTTACTACTCCCGGACAGGGGAGTATGGCTACACCTTC
TRBV13,-,-,TRBJ2-2,CASSSIRGPGELFF,TGTGCCAGCAGCTCCATCCGGGGTCCCGGGGAGCTGTTTTTT
TRBV6-6,-,-,TRBJ2-3,CASSYSWGRDTQYF,TGTGCCAGCAGTTACTCCTGGGGAAGAGATACGCAGTATTTT
TRBV19,-,TRBD1,TRBJ1-2,CASTMETGVYGYTF,TGTGCCAGTACCATGGAGACAGGGGTCTATGGCTACACCTTC
TRBV6-5,-,TRBD1,TRBJ1-2,CASSYSITGGSKGYTF,TGTGCCAGCAGTTACTCAATAACAGGGGGGAGCAAGGGCTACACCTTC
TRBV7-7,-,TRBD2,TRBJ2-2,CASSVAGAGVTGELFF,TGTGCTAGCAGCGTGGCAGGAGCGGGGGTCACCGGGGAGCTGTTTTTT
TRBV15,-,TRBD1,TRBJ1-1,CATSRDPRGHTEAFF,TGTGCCACCAGCAGAGATCCCAGGGGGCACACTGAAGCTTTCTTT
TRBV5-8,-,TRBD1,TRBJ1-1,CASSLQGALTEAFF,TGTGCCAGCAGCCTACAGGGGGCGCTTACTGAAGCTTTCTTT
TRBV21-1,-,-,TRBJ2-7,CASSNFKREGYEQYF,TGTGCCAGCAGCAATTTCAAGCGGGAGGGGTACGAGCAGTACTTC
TRBV27,-,-,TRBJ2-1,CASRNDFFSYNEQFF,TGTGCCAGCAGAAACGACTTCTTTTCCTACAATGAGCAGTTCTTC
TRBV5-4,once,TRBD2,TRBJ2-3,CASSPWLLAGAGPDTQYF,TGTGCCAGCAGCCCTTGGCTCCTAGCGGGAGCTGGCCCAGATACGCAGTATTTT
TRBV18,-,-,TRBJ1-1,CASSPSSRGITEAFF,TGTGCCAGCTCACCGTCCTCCCGGGGGATCACTGAAGCTTTCTTT
TRBV18,-,TRBD1,TRBJ2-7,CASSPRKDRVHEQYF,TGTGCCAGCTCACCACGCAAAGACAGGGTCCACGAGCAGTACTTC
TRBV6-5,-,-,TRBJ1-3,CASSSGHHPPHF,TGTGCCAGCAGTTCCGGCCACCATCCCCCCCATTTT
TRBV9,-,-,TRBJ1-1,CASSVLPGQGTEAFF,TGTGCCAGCAGCGTCTTGCCAGGGCAAGGCACTGAAGCTTTCTTT
TRBV6-1,-,-,TRBJ1-1,CASSSGELAEAFF,TGTGCCAGCAGCTCAGGGGAACTCGCTGAAGCTTTCTTT
TRBV7-9,-,-,TRBJ2-7,CASSKIADAYEQYF,TGTGCCAGCAGCAAGATAGCGGATGCCTACGAGCAGTACTTC
TRBV15,-,TRBD1,TRBJ2-7,CATSILDRGEQYF,TGTGCCACCAGTATCCTTGACAGGGGCGAGCAGTACTTC
TRBV30,-,-,TRBJ1-6,CAWSVDNAIPPLHF,TGTGCCTGGAGTGTGGACAACGCAATCCCACCCCTCCACTTT
TRBV5-1,-,-,TRBJ2-2,CASSNDRWGELFF,TGCGCCAGCAGCAATGACAGGTGGGGGGAGCTGTTTTTT
TRBV6-5,-,TRBD2,TRBJ2-7,CASSYFRLAGSEQYF,TGTGCCAGCAGTTACTTCAGACTAGCGGGAAGCGAGCAGTACTTC
TRBV28,-,-,TRBJ1-1,CASSLSINTEAFF,TGTGCCAGCAGTTTAAGTATTAACACTGAAGCTTTCTTT
TRBV6-1,-,TRBD1,TRBJ2-7,CASSEVRTGAYEQYF,TGTGCCAGCAGTGAAGTAAGGACAGGGGCCTACGAGCAGTACTTC
TRBV5-6,-,-,TRBJ2-1,CASSLTTNPRSSYNEQFF,TGTGCCAGCAGCTTGACCACCAATCCGAGGAGCTCCTACAATGAGCAGTTCTTC
TRBV15,once,-,TRBJ1-1,CATSSVAGVSEAFF,TGTGCCACCAGCAGTGTTGCAGGGGTGTCTGAAGCTTTCTTT
TRBV6-1,once,-,TRBJ2-7,CASSDNYEQYF,TGTGCCAGCAGTGATAACTACGAGCAGTACTTC
TRBV7-3,-,TRBD1,TRBJ2-2,CASSLHFRGLITGELFF,TGTGCCAGCAGCCTCCATTTCAGGGGGCTTATTACCGGGGAGCTGTTTTTT
TRBV15,once,-,TRBJ1-1,CATSRVKEAEAFF,TGTGCCACCAGCAGAGTAAAGGAGGCTGAAGCTTTCTTT
TRBV30,-,-,TRBJ1-5,CAWSRGRDRNQPQHF,TGTGCCTGGAGTAGGGGACGGGATCGCAATCAGCCCCAGCATTTT
TRBV2,-,-,TRBJ1-1,CASSSRGTAEAFF,TGTGCCAGCAGTTCTAGGGGGACTGCTGAAGCTTTCTTT
TRBV19,few,-,TRBJ2-3,CASSLGTTDTQYF,TGTGCCAGTAGTCTCGGGACTACAGATACGCAGTATTTT
TRBV28,once,-,TRBJ2-7,CASSGQYYEQYF,TGTGCCAGCAGTGGCCAATACTACGAGCAGTACTTC
TRBV10-3,-,TRBD1,TRBJ1-1,CAISPVTGLEAFF,TGTGCCATCAGCCCTGTGACAGGGCTTGAAGCTTTCTTT
TRBV19,-,-,TRBJ1-5,CASTLASGGPRSNQPQHF,TGTGCCAGTACCCTAGCCTCTGGGGGGCCTAGGAGTAATCAGCCCCAGCATTTT
TRBV7-2,once,-,TRBJ1-2,CASSLGQGNYGYTF,TGTGCCAGCAGCTTAGGGCAGGGGAACTATGGCTACACCTTC
TRBV7-8,-,TRBD2,TRBJ2-4,CASSFGTSGYAQYF,TGTGCCAGCAGTTTTGGGACTAGCGGGTATGCTCAGTACTTC
TRBV21-1,-,-,TRBJ1-1,CASSKALLGWAEAFF,TGTGCCAGCAGCAAAGCGCTTCTCGGGTGGGCTGAAGCTTTCTTT